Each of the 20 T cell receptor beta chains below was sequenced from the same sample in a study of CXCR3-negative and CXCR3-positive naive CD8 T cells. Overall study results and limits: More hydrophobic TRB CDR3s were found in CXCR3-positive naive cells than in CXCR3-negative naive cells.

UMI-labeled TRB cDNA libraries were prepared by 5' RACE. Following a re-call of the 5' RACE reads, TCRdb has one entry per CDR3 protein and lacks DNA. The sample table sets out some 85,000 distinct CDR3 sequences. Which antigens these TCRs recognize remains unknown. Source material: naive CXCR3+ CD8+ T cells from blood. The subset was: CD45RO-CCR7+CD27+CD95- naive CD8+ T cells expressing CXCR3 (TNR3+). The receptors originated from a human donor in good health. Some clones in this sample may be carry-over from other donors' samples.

CDR3 sequence: CASSEALGTEAFF. The genes are TRBV5-6 and TRBJ1-1. Germline lookup yields CDR1 SGHDT and CDR2 YYEEEE. The CDR3 spans 13 residues.

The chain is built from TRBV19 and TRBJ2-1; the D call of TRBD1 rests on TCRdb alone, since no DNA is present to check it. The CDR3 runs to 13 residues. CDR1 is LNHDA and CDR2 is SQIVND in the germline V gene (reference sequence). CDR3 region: CASSRDRGDEQFF.

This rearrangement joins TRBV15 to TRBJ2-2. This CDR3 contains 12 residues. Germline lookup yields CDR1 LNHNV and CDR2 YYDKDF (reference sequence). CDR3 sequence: CATVLDTGELFF. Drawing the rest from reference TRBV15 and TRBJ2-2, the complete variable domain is DAMVIQNPRYQVTQFGKPVTLSCSQTLNHNVMYWYQQKSSQAPKLLFHYYDKDFNNEADTPDNFQSRRPNTSFCFLDIRSPGLGDTAMYLCATVLDTGELFFGEGSRLTVL.

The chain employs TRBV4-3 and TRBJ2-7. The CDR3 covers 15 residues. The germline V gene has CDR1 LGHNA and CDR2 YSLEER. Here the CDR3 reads CASSQGWASSYEQYF.

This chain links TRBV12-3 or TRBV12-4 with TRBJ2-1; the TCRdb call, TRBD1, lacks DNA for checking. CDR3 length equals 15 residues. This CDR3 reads CASTGGGRSYNEQFF.

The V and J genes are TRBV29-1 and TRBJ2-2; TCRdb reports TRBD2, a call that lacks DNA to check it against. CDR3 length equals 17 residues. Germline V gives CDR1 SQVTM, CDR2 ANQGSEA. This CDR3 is CSVEDPEAPSVDGELFF.

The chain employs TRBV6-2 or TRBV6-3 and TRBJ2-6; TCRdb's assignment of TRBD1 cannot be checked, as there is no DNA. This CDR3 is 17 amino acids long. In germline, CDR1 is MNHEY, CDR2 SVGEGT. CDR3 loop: CASDRRVPVSGANVLTF.

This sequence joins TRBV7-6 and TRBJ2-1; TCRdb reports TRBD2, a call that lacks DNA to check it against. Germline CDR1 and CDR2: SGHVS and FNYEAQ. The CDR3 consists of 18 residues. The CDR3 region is CASSFTPNLGGTYNEQFF.

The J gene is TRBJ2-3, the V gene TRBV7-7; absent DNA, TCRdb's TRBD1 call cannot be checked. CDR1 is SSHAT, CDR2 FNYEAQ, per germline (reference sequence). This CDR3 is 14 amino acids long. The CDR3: CDSSLGPGSDTQYF.

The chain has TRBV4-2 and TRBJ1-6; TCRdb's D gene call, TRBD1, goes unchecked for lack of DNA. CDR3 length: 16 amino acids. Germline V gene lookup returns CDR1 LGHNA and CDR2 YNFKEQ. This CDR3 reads CASSQERGTLDSPLHF.

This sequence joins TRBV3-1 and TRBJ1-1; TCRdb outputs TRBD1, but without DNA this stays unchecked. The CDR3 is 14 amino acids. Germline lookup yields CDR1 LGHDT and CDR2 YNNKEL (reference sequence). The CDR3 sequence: CASTAQGAWTEAFF.

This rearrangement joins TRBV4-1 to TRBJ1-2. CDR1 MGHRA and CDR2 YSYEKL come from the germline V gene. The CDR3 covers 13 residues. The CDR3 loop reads CASSQDATYGYTF.

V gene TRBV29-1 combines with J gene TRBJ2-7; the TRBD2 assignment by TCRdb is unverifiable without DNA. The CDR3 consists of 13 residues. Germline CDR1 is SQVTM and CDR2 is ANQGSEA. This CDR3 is CSVGSGPLGEQYF.

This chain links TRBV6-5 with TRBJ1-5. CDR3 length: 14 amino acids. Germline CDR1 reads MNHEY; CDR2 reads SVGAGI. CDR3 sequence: CASSYRQTNQPQHF.

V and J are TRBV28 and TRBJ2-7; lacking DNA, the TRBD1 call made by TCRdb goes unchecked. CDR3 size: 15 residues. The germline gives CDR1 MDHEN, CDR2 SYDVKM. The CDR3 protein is CASSYRGRLTYEQYF.

CDR3 residues: CSARGDWRSYEQYF. This rearrangement joins TRBV20-1 to TRBJ2-7; TCRdb designates TRBD2, a call that cannot be tested without DNA. Germline CDR1 is DFQATT and CDR2 is SNEGSKA (reference sequence). This CDR3 spans 14 amino acids.

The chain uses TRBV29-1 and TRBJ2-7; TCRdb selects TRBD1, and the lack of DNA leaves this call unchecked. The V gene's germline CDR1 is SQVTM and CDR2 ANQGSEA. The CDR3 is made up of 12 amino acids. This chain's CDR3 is CSGRDSGYEQYF.

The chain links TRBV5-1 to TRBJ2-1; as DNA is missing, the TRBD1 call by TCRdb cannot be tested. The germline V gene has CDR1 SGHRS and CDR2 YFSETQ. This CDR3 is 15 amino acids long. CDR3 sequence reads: CTSSLDDSYYNEQFF.

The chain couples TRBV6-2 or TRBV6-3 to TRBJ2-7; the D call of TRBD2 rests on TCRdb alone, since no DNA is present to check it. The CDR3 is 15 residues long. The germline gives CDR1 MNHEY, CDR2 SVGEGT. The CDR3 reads CASSPGTSDLYEQYF.

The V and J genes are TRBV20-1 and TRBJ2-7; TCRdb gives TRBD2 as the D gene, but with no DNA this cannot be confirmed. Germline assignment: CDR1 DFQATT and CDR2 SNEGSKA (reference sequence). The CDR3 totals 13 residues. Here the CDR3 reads CSAWTSGRGEQYF.